This T cell receptor beta chain was captured by sequencing in a study of liver allograft versus peripheral blood T cells. Overall study context: What was compared were the T cell receptor repertoires in transplanted livers and those in the peripheral blood of recipients. Study conclusions and caveats: Within liver allografts, T cell receptor repertoires were reportedly different from those in peripheral blood.

Using its own MiXCR run on the reads, TCRdb lists one record per CDR3 protein. The table shows about 13,000 distinct CDR3 sequences, with around 18% occurring only once. This clonotype was seen at least ten times. Its antigen is currently unknown. Germline CDR1 and CDR2: LNHDA and SQIVND (reference sequence). This CDR3 has 17 amino acids. V dropped 5 bases and J dropped 0 bases, with 16 bases sitting between them. The chain links TRBV19 to TRBJ1-4, with a tentative D call TRBD1 (5 bases). The receptor was isolated from a human patient who had a liver transplant. The T cells may partly be graft donor cells. Here the CDR3 reads CASSSPGYLSTNEKLFF. The CDR3 bases are TGTGCCAGTAGTTCTCCAGGGTACCTGTCAACTAATGAAAAACTGTTTTTT.